This note documents a single T cell receptor beta chain sequence. Its antigen is not identified. Primers used in a second PCR of about 7 to 12 cycles were a sample-barcoded 5' primer and a J-beta primer mix. TCRdb fed the 5' RACE reads into MiXCR, producing one record per CDR3 protein. Among around 650,000 distinct CDR3 sequences listed, about a third were seen once. This sample is part of a study of blood T cells in healthy people across ages. Overall study results and limits: Total diversity from one million sequenced T cells was likely underestimated. Comparison with aged donors showed that long-lived donors had more naive CD4+ cells and higher diversity.

The CDR3 contains 14 residues. CDR1 LGHDT and CDR2 YNNKEL come from the germline V gene (reference sequence). V was cut by 5 bases and J by 4 bases, with 14 bases left in between. What was sequenced was blood. This receptor was taken from an elderly woman in good health. V gene TRBV3-1 combines with J gene TRBJ1-1; a weak D match, TRBD1 (5 bases). CDR3 amino acids: CASSASQGGTEAFF. CDR3 sequence (DNA): TGTGCCAGCAGCGCCTCCCAGGGAGGCACTGAAGCTTTCTTT. Together with reference TRBV3-1 and TRBJ1-1, the CDR3 gives the full variable domain: DTAVSQTPKYLVTQMGNDKSIKCEQNLGHDTMYWYKQDSKKFLKIMFSYNNKELIINETVPNRFSPKSPDKAHLNLHINSLELGDSAVYFCASSASQGGTEAFFGQGTRLTVV.